This T cell receptor beta chain originates from a study of blood T cell repertoires in COVID-19. On the study more broadly: The United States, Italy and Spain supplied acute and convalescent COVID-19 samples. T cells, B-cell-depleted T cells, or PBMCs supplied cDNA or gDNA.

In the original analysis: The assay estimated nucleated cells by amplifying reference gene primers. Libraries were prepared by immunoSEQ multiplex PCR; TCRdb keeps only in-frame clonotypes and omits some of them. The DNA was the basis for D and trimming; V, J and clone size are from that table. The sample consists of tens of thousands of clones, around three quarters of them appearing once. Per the germline V gene, CDR1 is SEHNR and CDR2 is FQNEAQ (reference sequence). CDR3 size: 12 residues. Trimming took off 3 bases at V and 13 bases at J, with 12 bases between the two ends. This sequence joins TRBV7-9 and TRBJ1-4; TRBD1 might be the D (5 bases). Sequenced: peripheral blood. The sequence was obtained from a woman aged 80 or older with active or convalescent COVID-19. CDR3 residues: CASSLISGGLFF. The CDR3, as DNA: TGTGCCAGCAGCTTGATCAGCGGGGGACTGTTTTTT.